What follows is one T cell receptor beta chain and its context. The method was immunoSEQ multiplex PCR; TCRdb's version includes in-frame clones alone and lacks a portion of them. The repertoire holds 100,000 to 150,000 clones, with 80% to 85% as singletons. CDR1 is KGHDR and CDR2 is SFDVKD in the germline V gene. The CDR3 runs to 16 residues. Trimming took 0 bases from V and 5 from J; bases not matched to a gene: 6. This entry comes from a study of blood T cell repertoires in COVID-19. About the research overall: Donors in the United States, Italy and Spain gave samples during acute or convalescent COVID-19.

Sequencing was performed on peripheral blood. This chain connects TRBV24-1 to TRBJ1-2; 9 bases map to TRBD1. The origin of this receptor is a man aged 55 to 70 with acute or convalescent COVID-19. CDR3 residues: CATSDLTGQGVYGYTF. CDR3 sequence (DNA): TGTGCCACCAGTGATTTGACGGGACAGGGCGTTTATGGCTACACCTTC.